The subject of this entry is one TCR beta chain. CDR1 is LNHDA, CDR2 SQIVND, per germline (reference sequence). Trimming left V 0 bases short and J 5 bases short, with 8 bases between. The CDR3 covers 14 residues. Naive CD8 cells comprised CD45RO-negative, CCR7-positively selected cells, excluding terminally differentiated effector memory CD45RA+ cells. This specimen belongs to a study of shared clonotypes between healthy human individuals. Profiled with immunoSEQ multiplex PCR; TCRdb holds only in-frame clones, not every one. Among 550,000 to 650,000 clones, about 96% were seen once, and the ten largest hold about 0.11%.

Material: naive CD8+ T cells sorted from blood. The chain links TRBV19 to TRBJ1-5; D unresolved. The sequence was obtained from a woman aged 25-40 years in good health. The CDR3 DNA reads TGTGCCAGTAGTATAGATCGATCCGATCAGCCCCAGCATTTT. This encodes CASSIDRSDQPQHF.